This T cell receptor beta chain was profiled in a study of TIL therapy for anti-PD-1-resistant metastatic lung cancer. Whole-study findings and limits: The baseline peripheral repertoire was partially replaced by infused TIL clonotypes that later decayed.

Time point noted: pre-treatment sample, taken before nivolumab and TIL therapy. The V and J ends lost 5 bases and 3 bases respectively, with 8 bases between them. Per germline, CDR1 MNHEY and CDR2 SVGAGI. CDR3 length: 12 amino acids. The immunoSEQ assay was v3. Libraries were sequenced to about 2 million read pairs (survey) or 5-6 million (deep). Here immunoSEQ multiplex PCR was the method, and the copy in TCRdb shows in-frame clones only, minus some. The table records tens of thousands of clones, roughly 69% of them present only once. Concerning this clone itself: Antigen unknown.

The sequence came from a woman aged 25-85 years with non-small cell lung cancer. The specimen was blood, collected at baseline. The rearrangement links TRBV6-5 to TRBJ2-7, with D uncertain. The CDR3 sequence is CASSGWDYEQYF. In DNA, the CDR3 is TGTGCCAGCAGTGGGTGGGACTACGAGCAGTACTTC.